This T cell receptor (beta chain) came from a study of spatial heterogeneity in lung cancer. Overall study: The donor population consisted of approximately 68 patients with untreated, early-stage non-small cell lung cancer. Where present, follow-up PBMC were sequenced a median of roughly two years after resection.

The ends were cut back, 6 bases at V and 6 bases at J, with 19 bases in the middle. CDR1 DFQATT and CDR2 SNEGSKA come from the germline V gene (reference sequence). The CDR3 is made up of 14 amino acids. TCRdb re-analysed the 5' RACE reads in MiXCR, keeping a single row per CDR3 protein. The sample lists tens of thousands of distinct CDR3 sequences; 15% to 20% were seen once. This clonotype was counted a single time. The time point: blood at routine non-recurrence follow-up after resection. From tumor, nontumor lung or frozen PBMC, whole RNA was taken unsorted for sequencing. The chain recombines TRBV20-1 with TRBJ2-3, with D possibly matching TRBD2 (7 bases). Material: PBMCs, obtained at follow-up. The TCR sequence derives from a male donor with early-stage non-small cell lung cancer. CDR3 nucleotide sequence: TGCAGTGCCGTAGACCTGGGGGGGCCGGATACGCAGTATTTT. Residues: CSAVDLGGPDTQYF.